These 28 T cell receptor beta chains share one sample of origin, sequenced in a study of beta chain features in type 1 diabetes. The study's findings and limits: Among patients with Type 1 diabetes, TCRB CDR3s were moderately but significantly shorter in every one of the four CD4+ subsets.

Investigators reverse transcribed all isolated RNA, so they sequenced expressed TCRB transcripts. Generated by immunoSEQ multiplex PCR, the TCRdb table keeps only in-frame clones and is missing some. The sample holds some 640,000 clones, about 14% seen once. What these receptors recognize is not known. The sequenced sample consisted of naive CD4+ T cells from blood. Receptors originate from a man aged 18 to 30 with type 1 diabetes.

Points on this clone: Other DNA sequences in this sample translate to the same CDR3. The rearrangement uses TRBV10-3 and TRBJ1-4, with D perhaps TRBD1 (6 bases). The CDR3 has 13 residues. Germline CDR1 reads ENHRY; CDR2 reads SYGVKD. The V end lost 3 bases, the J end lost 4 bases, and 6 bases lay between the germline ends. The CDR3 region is CAISEGGNEKLFF. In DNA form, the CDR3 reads TGTGCCATCAGTGAAGGGGGTAATGAAAAACTGTTTTTT.

The CDR3 region has the DNA TGTGCCAGCAGACGAGCCGGGATGAACACTGAAGCTTTCTTT. This translates into CASRRAGMNTEAFF. This rearrangement joins TRBV27 to TRBJ1-1; D ambiguous. V shed 6 bases and J shed 0 bases, with 11 bases lying between them. Germline-derived CDR1 and CDR2 are MNHEY and SMNVEV (reference sequence). The CDR3 is 14 residues long.

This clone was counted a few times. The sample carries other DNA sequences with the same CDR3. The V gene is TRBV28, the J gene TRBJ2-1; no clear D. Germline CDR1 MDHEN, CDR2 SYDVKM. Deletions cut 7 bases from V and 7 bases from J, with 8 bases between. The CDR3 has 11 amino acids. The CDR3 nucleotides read TGTGCCAGCACGGCGCGGAATGAGCAGTTCTTC. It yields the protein CASTARNEQFF.

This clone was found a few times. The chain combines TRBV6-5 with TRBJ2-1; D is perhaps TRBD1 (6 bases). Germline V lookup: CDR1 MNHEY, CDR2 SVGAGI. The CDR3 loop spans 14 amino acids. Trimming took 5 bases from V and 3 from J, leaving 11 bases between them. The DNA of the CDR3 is TGTGCCAGCAGTCCCACAGGGCTCTACAATGAGCAGTTCTTC. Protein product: CASSPTGLYNEQFF.

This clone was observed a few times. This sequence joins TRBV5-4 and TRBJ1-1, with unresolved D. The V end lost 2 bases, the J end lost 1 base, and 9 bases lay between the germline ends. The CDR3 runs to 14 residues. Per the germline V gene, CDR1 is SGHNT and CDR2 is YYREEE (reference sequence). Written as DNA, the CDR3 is TGTGCCAGCAGCTTCGCAGGTCCGAACACTGAAGCTTTCTTT. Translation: CASSFAGPNTEAFF.

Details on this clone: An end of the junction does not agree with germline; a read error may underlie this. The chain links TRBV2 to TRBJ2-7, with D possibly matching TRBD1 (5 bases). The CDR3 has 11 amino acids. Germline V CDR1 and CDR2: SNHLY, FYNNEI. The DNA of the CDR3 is TGTGCCAGCACCTACTTCGCAGGGTGGCACTTC. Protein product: CASTYFAGWHF.

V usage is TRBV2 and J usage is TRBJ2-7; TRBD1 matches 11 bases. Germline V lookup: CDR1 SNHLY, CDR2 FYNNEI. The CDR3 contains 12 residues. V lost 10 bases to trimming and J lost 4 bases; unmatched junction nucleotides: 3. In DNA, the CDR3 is TGTGCCAAAGGACAGGGGGCGTACGAGCAGTACTTC. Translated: CAKGQGAYEQYF.

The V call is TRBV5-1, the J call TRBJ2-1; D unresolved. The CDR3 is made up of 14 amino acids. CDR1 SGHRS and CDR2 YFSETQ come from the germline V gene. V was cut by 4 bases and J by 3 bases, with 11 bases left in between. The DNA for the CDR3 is TGCGCCAGCAGCCCAAGGCAGGACTACAATGAGCAGTTCTTC. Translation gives CASSPRQDYNEQFF.

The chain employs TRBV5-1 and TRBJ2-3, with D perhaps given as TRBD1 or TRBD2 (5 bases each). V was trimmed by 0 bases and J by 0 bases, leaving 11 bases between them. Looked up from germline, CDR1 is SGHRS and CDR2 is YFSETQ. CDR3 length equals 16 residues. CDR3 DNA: TGCGCCAGCAGCTTGGAGGGACGGTCTAGCACAGATACGCAGTATTTT. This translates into CASSLEGRSSTDTQYF.

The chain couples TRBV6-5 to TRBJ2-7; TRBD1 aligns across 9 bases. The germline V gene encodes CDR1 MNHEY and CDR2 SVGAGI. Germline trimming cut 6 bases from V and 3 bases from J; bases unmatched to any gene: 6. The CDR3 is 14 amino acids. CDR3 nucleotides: TGTGCCAGCAGCCGCGGACAGGGGATCTACGAGCAGTACTTC. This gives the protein CASSRGQGIYEQYF.

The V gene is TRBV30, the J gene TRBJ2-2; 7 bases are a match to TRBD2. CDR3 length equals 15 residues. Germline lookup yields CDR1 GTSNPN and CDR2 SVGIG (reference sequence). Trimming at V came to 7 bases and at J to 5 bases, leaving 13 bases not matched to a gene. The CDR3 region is CASPNEGGPTGELFF. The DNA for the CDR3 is TGTGCCTCTCCTAACGAGGGAGGGCCGACCGGGGAGCTGTTTTTT. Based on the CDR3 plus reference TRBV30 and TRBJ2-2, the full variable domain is SQTIHQWPATLVQPVGSPLSLECTVEGTSNPNLYWYRQAAGRGLQLLFYSVGIGQISSEVPQNLSASRPQDRQFILSSKKLLLSDSGFYLCASPNEGGPTGELFFGEGSRLTVL.

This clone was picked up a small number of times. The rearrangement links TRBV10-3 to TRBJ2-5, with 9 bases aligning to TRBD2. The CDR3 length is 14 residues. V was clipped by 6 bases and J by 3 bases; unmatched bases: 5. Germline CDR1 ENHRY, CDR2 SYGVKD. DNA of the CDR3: TGTGCCATCAGAGGACGCGGGGGGGAAGAGACCCAGTACTTC. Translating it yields CAIRGRGGEETQYF.

CDR3 DNA sequence: TGTGCCAGCAGCGGCCCAGGTGGAGGGGGACGAGCCCAAGAGACCCAGTACTTC. Its translation is CASSGPGGGGRAQETQYF. The rearrangement links TRBV9 to TRBJ2-5; D tentatively reads TRBD1 or TRBD2 (6 bases each). V was clipped by 3 bases and J by 1 base, with 22 bases between them. The germline V gene has CDR1 SGDLS and CDR2 YYNGEE. The CDR3 has 18 amino acids.

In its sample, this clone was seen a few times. CDR3 DNA sequence: TGTGCCTGGAGGAGGGGGGGGACAGGGAGTTCCTACGAGCAGTACTTC. Amino acid sequence: CAWRRGGTGSSYEQYF. The chain recombines TRBV30 with TRBJ2-7; TRBD1 aligns across 9 bases. J gave up 1 base and V 3 bases, and 10 bases lay outside the gene matches. This CDR3 has 16 residues. Germline CDR1 and CDR2: GTSNPN and SVGIG (reference sequence).

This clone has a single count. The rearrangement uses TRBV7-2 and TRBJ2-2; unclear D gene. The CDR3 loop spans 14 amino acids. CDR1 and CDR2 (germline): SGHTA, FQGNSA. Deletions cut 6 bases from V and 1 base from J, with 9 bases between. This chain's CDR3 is CASRVGWNTGELFF. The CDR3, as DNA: TGTGCCAGCAGGGTAGGCTGGAACACCGGGGAGCTGTTTTTT.

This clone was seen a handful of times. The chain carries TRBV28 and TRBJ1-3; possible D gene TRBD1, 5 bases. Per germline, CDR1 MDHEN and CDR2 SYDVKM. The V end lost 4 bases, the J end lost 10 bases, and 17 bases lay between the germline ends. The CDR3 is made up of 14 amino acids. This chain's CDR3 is CASSSIHGGTTIYF. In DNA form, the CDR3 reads TGTGCCAGCAGTTCCATCCACGGGGGGACGACCATATATTTT.

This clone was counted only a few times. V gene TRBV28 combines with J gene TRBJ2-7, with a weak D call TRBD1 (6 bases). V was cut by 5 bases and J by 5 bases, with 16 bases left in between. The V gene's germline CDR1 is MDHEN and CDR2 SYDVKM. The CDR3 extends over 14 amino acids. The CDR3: CASSTGTPLDEQYF. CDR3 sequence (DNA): TGTGCCAGCAGTACCGGGACACCCTTAGACGAGCAGTACTTC.

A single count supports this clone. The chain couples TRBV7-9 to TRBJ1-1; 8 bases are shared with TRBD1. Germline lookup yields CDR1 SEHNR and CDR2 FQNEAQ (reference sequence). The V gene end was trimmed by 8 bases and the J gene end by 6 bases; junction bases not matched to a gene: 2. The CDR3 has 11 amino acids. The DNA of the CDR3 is TGTGCCAGCCAGGGGGCACCTGAAGCTTTCTTT. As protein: CASQGAPEAFF.

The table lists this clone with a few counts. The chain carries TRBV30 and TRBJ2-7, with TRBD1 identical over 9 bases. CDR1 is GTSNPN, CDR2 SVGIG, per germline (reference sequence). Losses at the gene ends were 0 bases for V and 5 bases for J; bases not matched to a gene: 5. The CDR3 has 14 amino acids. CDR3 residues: CAWSVRTGVNEQYF. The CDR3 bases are TGTGCCTGGAGTGTACGGACAGGGGTAAACGAGCAGTACTTC.

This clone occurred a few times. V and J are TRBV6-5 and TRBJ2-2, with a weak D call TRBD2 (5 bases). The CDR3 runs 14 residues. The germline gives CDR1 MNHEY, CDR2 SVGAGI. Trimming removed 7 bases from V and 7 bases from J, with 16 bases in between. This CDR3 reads CASTPRGWRGELFF. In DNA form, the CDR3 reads TGTGCCAGCACCCCCCGAGGGTGGCGCGGGGAGCTGTTTTTT.

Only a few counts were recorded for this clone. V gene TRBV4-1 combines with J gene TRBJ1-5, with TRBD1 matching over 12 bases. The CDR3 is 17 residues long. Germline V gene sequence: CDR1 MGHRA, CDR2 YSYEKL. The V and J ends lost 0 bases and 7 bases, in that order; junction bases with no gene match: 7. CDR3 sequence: CASSQEPGQGAAQPQHF. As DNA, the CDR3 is TGCGCCAGCAGCCAAGAGCCGGGACAGGGGGCCGCACAGCCCCAGCATTTT.

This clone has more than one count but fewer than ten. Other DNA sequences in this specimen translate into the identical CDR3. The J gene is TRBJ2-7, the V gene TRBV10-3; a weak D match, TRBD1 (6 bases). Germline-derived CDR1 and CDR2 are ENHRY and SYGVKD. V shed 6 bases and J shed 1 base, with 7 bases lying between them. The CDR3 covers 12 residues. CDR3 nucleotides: TGTGCCATCAGGGACAGATCCTACGAGCAGTACTTC. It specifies CAIRDRSYEQYF.

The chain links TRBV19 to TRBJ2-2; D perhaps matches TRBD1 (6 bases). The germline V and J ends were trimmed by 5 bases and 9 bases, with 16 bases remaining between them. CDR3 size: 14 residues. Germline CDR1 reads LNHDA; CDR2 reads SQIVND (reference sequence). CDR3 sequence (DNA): TGTGCCAGTAGTTCCAGACAGGCCGGCCGGGAGCTGTTTTTT. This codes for CASSSRQAGRELFF.

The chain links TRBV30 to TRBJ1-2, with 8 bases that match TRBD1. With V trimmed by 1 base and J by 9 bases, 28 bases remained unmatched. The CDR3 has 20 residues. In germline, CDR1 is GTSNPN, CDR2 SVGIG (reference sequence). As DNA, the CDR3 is TGTGCCTGGAGTGCTCGCAACCTGAAATTCGGGACAGGCGGACTCCCAAGCTACACCTTC. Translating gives CAWSARNLKFGTGGLPSYTF.

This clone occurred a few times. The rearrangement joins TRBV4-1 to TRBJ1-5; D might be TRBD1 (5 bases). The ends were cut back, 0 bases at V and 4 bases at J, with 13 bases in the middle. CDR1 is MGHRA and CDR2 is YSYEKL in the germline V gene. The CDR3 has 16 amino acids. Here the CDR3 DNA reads TGCGCCAGCAGCCAAGATGGGGGACCCAAAAATCAGCCCCAGCATTTT. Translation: CASSQDGGPKNQPQHF.

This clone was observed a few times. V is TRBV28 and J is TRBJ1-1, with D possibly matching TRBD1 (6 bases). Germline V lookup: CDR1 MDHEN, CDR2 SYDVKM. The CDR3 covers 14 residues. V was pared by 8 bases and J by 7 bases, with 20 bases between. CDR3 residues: CASWPGGRLFEAFF. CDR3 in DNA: TGTGCCAGCTGGCCGGGGGGGCGTTTGTTTGAAGCTTTCTTT.

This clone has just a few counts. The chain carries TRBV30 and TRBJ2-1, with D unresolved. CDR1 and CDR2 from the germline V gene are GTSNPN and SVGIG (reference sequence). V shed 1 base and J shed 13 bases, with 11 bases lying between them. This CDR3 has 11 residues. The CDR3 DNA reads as TGTGCCTGGAGTGCCCGTGGGTTACAGTTCTTC. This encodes CAWSARGLQFF.

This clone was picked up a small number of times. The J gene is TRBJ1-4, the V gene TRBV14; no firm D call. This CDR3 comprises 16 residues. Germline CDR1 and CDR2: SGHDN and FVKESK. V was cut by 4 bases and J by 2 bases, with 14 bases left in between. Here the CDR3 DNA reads TGTGCCAGCAGCCGAGTTATTTACGGCACTAATGAAAAACTGTTTTTT. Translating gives CASSRVIYGTNEKLFF. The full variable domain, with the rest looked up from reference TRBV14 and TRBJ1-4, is EAGVTQFPSHSVIEKGQTVTLRCDPISGHDNLYWYRRVMGKEIKFLLHFVKESKQDESGMPNNRFLAERTGGTYSTLKVQPAELEDSGVYFCASSRVIYGTNEKLFFGSGTQLSVL.